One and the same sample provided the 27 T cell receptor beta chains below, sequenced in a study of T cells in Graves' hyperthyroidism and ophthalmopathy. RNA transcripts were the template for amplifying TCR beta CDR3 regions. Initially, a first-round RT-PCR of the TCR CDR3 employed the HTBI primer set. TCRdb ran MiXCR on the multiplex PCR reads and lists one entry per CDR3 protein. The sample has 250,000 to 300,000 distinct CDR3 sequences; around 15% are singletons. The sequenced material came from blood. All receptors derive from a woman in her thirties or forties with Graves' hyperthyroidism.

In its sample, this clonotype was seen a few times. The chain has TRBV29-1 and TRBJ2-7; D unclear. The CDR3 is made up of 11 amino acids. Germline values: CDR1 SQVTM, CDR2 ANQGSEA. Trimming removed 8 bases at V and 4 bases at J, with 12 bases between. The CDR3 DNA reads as TGCAGCTCGAAATTTGGATACGAGCAGTACTTC. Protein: CSSKFGYEQYF.

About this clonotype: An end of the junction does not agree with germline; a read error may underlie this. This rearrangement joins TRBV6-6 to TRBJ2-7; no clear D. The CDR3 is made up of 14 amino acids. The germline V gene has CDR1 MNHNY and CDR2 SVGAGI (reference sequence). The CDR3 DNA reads TGTGCCAGCAGTTACTCCATCGAGGCCTACCAGCAGTACTTC. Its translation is CASSYSIEAYQQYF.

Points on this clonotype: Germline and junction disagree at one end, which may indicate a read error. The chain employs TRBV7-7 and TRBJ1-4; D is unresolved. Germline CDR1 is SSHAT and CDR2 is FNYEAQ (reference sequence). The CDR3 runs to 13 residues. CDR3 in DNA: TGTGCTAGCAGCTCTACTCAAGGGTCAAAACTGTTTTTT. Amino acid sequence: CASSSTQGSKLFF.

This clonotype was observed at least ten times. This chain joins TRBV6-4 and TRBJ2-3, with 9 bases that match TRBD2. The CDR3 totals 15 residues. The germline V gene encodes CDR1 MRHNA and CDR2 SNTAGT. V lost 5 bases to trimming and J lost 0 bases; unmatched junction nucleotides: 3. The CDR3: CASSSGRSSTDTQYF. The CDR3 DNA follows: TGTGCCAGCAGTAGCGGGAGGTCCAGCACAGATACGCAGTATTTT.

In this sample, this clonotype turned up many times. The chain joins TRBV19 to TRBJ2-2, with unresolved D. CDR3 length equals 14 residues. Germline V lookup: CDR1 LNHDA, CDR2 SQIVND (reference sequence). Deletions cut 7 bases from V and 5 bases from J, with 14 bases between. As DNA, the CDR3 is TGTGCCAGTAATCGGGTCTACCCAACCGGGGAGCTGTTTTTT. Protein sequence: CASNRVYPTGELFF.

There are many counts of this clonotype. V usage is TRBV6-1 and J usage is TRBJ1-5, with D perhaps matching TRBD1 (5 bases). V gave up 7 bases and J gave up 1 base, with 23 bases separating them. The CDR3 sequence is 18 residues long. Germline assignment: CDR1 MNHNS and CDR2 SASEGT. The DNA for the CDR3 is TGTGCCAGCAACTGGGGGAGACATCCTCGGGAGAGCAATCAGCCCCAGCATTTT. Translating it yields CASNWGRHPRESNQPQHF.

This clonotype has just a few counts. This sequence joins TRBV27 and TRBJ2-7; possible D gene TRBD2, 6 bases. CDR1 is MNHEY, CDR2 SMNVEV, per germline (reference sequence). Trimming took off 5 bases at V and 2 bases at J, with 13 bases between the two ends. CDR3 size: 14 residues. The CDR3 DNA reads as TGTGCCAGCAGTCCGAGCGGGCAAACCTACGAGCAGTACTTC. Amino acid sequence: CASSPSGQTYEQYF.

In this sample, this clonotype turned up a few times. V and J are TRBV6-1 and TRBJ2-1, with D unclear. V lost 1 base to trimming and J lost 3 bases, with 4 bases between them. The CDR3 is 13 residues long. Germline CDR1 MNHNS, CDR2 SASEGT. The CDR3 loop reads CASSEGVYNEQFF. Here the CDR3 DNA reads TGTGCCAGCAGTGAAGGGGTCTACAATGAGCAGTTCTTC.

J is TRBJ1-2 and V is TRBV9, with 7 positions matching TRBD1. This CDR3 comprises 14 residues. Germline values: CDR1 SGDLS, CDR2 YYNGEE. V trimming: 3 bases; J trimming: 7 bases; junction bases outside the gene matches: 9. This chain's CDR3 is CASSATYRGGGYTF. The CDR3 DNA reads TGTGCCAGCAGCGCGACTTACAGGGGAGGTGGCTACACCTTC.

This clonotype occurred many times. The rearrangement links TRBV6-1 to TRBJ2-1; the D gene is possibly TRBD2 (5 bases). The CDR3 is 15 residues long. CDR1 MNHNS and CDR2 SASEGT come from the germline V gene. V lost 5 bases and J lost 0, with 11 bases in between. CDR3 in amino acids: CASSLEGSSYNEQFF. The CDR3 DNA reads TGTGCCAGCAGTTTAGAGGGAAGCTCCTACAATGAGCAGTTCTTC.

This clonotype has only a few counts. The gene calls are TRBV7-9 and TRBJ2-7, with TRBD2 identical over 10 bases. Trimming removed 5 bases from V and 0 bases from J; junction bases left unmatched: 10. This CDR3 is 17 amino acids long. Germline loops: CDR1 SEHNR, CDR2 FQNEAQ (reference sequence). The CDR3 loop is CASSPWGLAPYSYEQYF. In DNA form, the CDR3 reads TGTGCCAGCAGCCCATGGGGACTAGCGCCTTACTCCTACGAGCAGTACTTC.

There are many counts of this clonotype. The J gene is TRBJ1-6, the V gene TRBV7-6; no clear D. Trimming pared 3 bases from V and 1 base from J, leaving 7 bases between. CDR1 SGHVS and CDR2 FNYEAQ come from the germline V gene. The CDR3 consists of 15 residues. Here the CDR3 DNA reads TGTGCCAGCAGCTTGACGTTGTCCTATAATTCACCCCTCCACTTT. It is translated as CASSLTLSYNSPLHF.

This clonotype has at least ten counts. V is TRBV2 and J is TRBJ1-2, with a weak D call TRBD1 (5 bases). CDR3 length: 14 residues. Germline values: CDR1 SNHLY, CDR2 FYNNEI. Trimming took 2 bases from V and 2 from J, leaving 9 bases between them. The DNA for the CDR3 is TGTGCCAGCAGTGAAACCCCAGGGAACTATGGCTACACCTTC. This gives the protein CASSETPGNYGYTF.

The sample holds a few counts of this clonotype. The CDR3 region is CASTPPGSPGIYGYTF. CDR3 in DNA: TGTGCCAGCACCCCTCCGGGATCGCCCGGCATTTATGGCTACACCTTC. The rearrangement links TRBV5-4 to TRBJ1-2; D uncertain. CDR1 SGHNT and CDR2 YYREEE come from the germline V gene (reference sequence). The length of the CDR3 is 16 residues. The V gene lost 6 bases and the J gene lost 5 bases, with 23 bases spanning the gap.

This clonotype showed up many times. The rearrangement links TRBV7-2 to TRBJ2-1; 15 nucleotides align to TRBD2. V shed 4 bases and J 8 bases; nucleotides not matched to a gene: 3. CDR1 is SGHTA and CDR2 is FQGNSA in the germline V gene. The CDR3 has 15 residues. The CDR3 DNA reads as TGTGCCAGCAGCTCGGGACTAGCGGGAGGAGATGAGCAGTTCTTC. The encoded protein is CASSSGLAGGDEQFF.

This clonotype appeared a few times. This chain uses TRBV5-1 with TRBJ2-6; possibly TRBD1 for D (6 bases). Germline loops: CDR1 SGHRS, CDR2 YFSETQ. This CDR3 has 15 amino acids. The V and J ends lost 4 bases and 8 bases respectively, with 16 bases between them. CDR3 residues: CASSILGTSPNVLTF. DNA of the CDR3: TGCGCCAGCAGCATCCTCGGGACATCGCCCAACGTCCTGACTTTC.

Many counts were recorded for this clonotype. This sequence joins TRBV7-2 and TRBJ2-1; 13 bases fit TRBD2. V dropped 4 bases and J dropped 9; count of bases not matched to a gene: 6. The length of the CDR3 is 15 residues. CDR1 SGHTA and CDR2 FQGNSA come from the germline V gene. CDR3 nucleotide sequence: TGTGCCAGCAGCTGGGGACTAGCGGGATTTCTTGAGCAGTTCTTC. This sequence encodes CASSWGLAGFLEQFF. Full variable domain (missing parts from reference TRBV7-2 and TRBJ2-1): GAGVSQSPSNKVTEKGKDVELRCDPISGHTALYWYRQSLGQGLEFLIYFQGNSAPDKSGLPSDRFSAERTGGSVSTLTIQRTQQEDSAVYLCASSWGLAGFLEQFFGPGTRLTVL.

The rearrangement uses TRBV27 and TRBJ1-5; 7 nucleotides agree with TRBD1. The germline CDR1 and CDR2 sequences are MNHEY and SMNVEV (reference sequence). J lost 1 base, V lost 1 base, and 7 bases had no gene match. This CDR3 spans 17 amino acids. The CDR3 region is CASSLYAQGVSNQPQHF. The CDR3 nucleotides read TGTGCCAGCAGTTTATATGCGCAGGGGGTGAGCAATCAGCCCCAGCATTTT.

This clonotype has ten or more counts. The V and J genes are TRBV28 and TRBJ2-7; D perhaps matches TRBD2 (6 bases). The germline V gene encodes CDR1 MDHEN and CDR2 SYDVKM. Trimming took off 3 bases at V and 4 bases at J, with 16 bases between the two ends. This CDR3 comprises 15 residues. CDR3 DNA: TGTGCCAGCAGTTTTCAGGGAGCGGAGGGGTACGAGCAGTACTTC. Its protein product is CASSFQGAEGYEQYF.

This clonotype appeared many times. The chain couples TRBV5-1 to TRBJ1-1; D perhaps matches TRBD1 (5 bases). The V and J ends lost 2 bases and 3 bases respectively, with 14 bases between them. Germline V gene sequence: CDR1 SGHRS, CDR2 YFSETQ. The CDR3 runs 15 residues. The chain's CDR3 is CASSFSRAADTEAFF. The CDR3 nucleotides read TGCGCCAGCAGCTTCAGCAGGGCAGCAGACACTGAAGCTTTCTTT.

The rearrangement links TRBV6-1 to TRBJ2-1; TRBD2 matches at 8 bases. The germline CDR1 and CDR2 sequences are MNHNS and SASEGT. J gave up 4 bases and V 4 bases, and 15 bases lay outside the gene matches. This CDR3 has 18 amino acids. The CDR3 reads CASSASFLGSGTYNEQFF. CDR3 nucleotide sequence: TGTGCCAGCAGTGCGTCGTTTTTGGGTAGCGGGACTTACAATGAGCAGTTCTTC.

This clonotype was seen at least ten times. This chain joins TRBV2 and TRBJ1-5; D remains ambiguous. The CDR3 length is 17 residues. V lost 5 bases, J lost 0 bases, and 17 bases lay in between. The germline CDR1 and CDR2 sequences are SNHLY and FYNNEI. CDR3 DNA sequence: TGTGCCAGCAGTTCCACCCGGGGTGTGAATAGCAATCAGCCCCAGCATTTT. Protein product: CASSSTRGVNSNQPQHF. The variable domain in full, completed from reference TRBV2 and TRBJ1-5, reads EPEVTQTPSHQVTQMGQEVILRCVPISNHLYFYWYRQILGQKVEFLVSFYNNEISEKSEIFDDQFSVERPDGSNFTLKIRSTKLEDSAMYFCASSSTRGVNSNQPQHFGDGTRLSIL.

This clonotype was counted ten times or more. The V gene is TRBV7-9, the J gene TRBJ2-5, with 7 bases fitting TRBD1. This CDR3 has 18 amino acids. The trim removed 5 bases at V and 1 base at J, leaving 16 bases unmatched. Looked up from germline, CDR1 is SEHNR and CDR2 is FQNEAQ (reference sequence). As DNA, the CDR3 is TGTGCCAGCAGCCCTAAAAACCGGGACAGAGTCCTCCAAGAGACCCAGTACTTC. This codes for CASSPKNRDRVLQETQYF.

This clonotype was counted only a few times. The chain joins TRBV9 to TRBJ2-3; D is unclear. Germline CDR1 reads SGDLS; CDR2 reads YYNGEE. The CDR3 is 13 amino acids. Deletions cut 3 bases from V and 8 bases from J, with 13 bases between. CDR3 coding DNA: TGTGCCAGCAGCGATCTTCTGTATGGTACGCAGTATTTT. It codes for CASSDLLYGTQYF.

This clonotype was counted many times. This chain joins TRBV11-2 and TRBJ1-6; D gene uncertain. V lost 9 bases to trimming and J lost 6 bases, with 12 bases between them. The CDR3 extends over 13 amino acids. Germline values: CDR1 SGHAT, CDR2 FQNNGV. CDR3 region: CASKTGGNSPLHF. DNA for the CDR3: TGTGCCAGTAAAACTGGCGGTAATTCACCCCTCCACTTT.

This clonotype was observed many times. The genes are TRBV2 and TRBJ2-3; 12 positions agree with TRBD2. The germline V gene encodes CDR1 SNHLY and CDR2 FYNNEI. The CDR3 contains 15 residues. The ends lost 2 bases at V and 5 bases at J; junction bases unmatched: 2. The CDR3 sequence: CASSELAGGEDTQYF. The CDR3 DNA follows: TGTGCCAGCAGTGAACTAGCGGGGGGGGAAGATACGCAGTATTTT.

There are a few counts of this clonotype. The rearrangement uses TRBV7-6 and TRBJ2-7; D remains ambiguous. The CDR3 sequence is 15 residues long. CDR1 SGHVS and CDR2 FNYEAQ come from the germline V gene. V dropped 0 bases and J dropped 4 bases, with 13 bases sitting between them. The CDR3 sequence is CASSLARPGYYEQYF. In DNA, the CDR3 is TGTGCCAGCAGCTTAGCTCGACCCGGATATTACGAGCAGTACTTC.